The 10 T cell receptor beta chains reported below all come from one sample, sequenced in a study of technical replicates of blood from a handful of donors. Measured with immunoSEQ multiplex PCR; TCRdb has only the in-frame clones, and not every one. Here the sample spans around 95,000 clones, approximately 94% being singletons. Sequenced: T cells isolated from PBMCs. The receptor source for this set is a human donor in good health.

This rearrangement joins TRBV6-1 to TRBJ2-4; 10 bases are a match to TRBD2. The CDR3 covers 15 residues. V dropped 7 bases and J dropped 7; count of bases not matched to a gene: 10. Per germline, CDR1 MNHNS and CDR2 SASEGT. The CDR3 DNA follows: TGTGCCAGCACGGGCCTAGCGGGAGAGACTAACATTCAGTACTTC. Translation: CASTGLAGETNIQYF.

The chain links TRBV11-2 to TRBJ2-7, with a weak D call TRBD1 (6 bases). The germline V gene encodes CDR1 SGHAT and CDR2 FQNNGV. Trimming pared 5 bases from V and 3 bases from J, leaving 11 bases between. CDR3 length: 13 residues. The DNA of the CDR3 is TGTGCCAGCAGCCCAGGACAGTACTACGAGCAGTACTTC. Protein product: CASSPGQYYEQYF.

In this sample, this clone turned up once. The J gene is TRBJ2-1, the V gene TRBV21-1; the table's D call of TRBD1 was not tested on the DNA. TRBV21-1 is a listed pseudogene. The CDR3 runs to 14 residues. The DNA of the CDR3 is TGTGCCAGCAGCTCTGGTGACAGGGGCGGTGAGCAGTTCTTC. As protein: CASSSGDRGGEQFF.

The chain has TRBV19 and TRBJ2-1; TRBD1 agrees at 11 bases. The germline V gene has CDR1 LNHDA and CDR2 SQIVND (reference sequence). The CDR3 is 13 residues long. Trimming at V came to 6 bases and at J to 8 bases, leaving 3 bases not matched to a gene. As DNA, the CDR3 is TGTGCCAGTAGAGGGACAGGGGGACATGAGCAGTTCTTC. Encoded protein: CASRGTGGHEQFF. Supplemented by reference TRBV19 and TRBJ2-1, the full variable domain reads DGGITQSPKYLFRKEGQNVTLSCEQNLNHDAMYWYRQDPGQGLRLIYYSQIVNDFQKGDIAEGYSVSREKKESFPLTVTSAQKNPTAFYLCASRGTGGHEQFFGPGTRLTVL.

The rearrangement links TRBV27 to TRBJ2-1; D may be TRBD2 (6 bases). Trimming took 7 bases from V and 2 from J, leaving 27 bases between them. This CDR3 is built from 19 residues. Germline V gene data show CDR1 as MNHEY and CDR2 as SMNVEV (reference sequence). The CDR3 sequence: CASNPTGMRGYSTYNEQFF. CDR3 nucleotide sequence: TGTGCCAGCAATCCAACCGGGATGCGGGGCTACTCGACCTACAATGAGCAGTTCTTC.

This clone has a single count. The V gene is TRBV28, the J gene TRBJ1-5; D is unclear. This CDR3 is built from 13 residues. V lost 7 bases and J 3 bases, leaving 10 bases between the germline ends. Germline CDR1 MDHEN, CDR2 SYDVKM. The CDR3 nucleotides are TGTGCCAGCACCACCCACTACAATCAGCCCCAGCATTTT. Translation: CASTTHYNQPQHF.

CDR3 loop: CASSLASRQGVAGELFF. The DNA of the CDR3 is TGTGCCAGCAGCTTAGCTTCCCGACAGGGGGTGGCCGGGGAGCTGTTTTTT. The chain joins TRBV7-8 to TRBJ2-2; 9 nucleotides align to TRBD1. Germline trimming cut 0 bases from V and 6 bases from J; bases unmatched to any gene: 8. This CDR3 spans 17 amino acids. The germline V gene encodes CDR1 SGHVS and CDR2 FQNEAQ.

The chain recombines TRBV7-9 with TRBJ1-3; D gene ambiguous. The CDR3 has 14 amino acids. Deletions cut 4 bases from V and 2 bases from J, with 9 bases between. CDR1 and CDR2 from the germline V gene are SEHNR and FQNEAQ (reference sequence). CDR3 sequence (DNA): TGTGCCAGCAGCTCTCCAACTGCTGGAAACACCATATATTTT. Translating gives CASSSPTAGNTIYF.

Note on this clone: Other DNA sequences from this sample encode an identical CDR3 as well. The chain carries TRBV28 and TRBJ2-7, with D perhaps matching TRBD2 (5 bases). This CDR3 spans 13 amino acids. The V and J ends lost 2 bases and 2 bases respectively, with 7 bases between them. Germline CDR1 reads MDHEN; CDR2 reads SYDVKM. CDR3 nucleotides: TGTGCCAGCAGTTTAGCGGGCCCCTACGAGCAGTACTTC. Amino acid sequence: CASSLAGPYEQYF.

Here the CDR3 DNA reads TGTGCCTCCTTCCTGGTGGCGGGCGCTCACTATGGCTACACCTTC. Amino acid sequence: CASFLVAGAHYGYTF. This sequence joins TRBV30 and TRBJ1-2; D gene uncertain. This CDR3 comprises 15 residues. Trimming pared 7 bases from V and 3 bases from J, leaving 21 bases between. CDR1 and CDR2 (germline): GTSNPN, SVGIG (reference sequence). Full variable domain (outside the CDR3, taken from reference TRBV30 and TRBJ1-2): SQTIHQWPATLVQPVGSPLSLECTVEGTSNPNLYWYRQAAGRGLQLLFYSVGIGQISSEVPQNLSASRPQDRQFILSSKKLLLSDSGFYLCASFLVAGAHYGYTFGSGTRLTVV.